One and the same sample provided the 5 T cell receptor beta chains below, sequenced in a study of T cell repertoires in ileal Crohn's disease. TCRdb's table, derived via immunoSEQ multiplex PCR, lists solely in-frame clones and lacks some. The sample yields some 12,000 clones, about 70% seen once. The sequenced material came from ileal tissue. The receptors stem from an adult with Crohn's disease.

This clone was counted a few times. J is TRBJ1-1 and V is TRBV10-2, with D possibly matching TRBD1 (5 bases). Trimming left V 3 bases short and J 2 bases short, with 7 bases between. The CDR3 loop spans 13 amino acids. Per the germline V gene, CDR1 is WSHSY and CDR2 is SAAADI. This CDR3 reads CASSDRENTEAFF. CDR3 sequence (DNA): TGCGCCAGCAGTGACAGGGAAAACACTGAAGCTTTCTTT.

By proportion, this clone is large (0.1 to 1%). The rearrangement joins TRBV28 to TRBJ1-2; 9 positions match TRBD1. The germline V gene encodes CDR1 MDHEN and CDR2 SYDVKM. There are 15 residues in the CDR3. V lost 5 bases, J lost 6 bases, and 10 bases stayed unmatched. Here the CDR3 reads CASSLGQGRGNGYTF. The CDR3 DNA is TGTGCCAGCAGTCTCGGACAGGGGCGAGGAAATGGCTACACCTTC.

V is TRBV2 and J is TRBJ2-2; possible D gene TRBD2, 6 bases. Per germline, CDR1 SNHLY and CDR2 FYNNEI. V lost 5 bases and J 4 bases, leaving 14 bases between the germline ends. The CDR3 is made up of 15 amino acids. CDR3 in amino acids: CASSPTGGITGELFF. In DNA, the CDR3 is TGTGCCAGCAGTCCGACCGGGGGAATCACCGGGGAGCTGTTTTTT.

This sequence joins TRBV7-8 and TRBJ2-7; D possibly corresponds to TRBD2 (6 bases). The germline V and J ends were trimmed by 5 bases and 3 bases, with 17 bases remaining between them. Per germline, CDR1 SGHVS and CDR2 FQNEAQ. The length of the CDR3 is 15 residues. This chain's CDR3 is CASSRARSGDYEQYF. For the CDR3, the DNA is TGTGCCAGCAGCCGTGCTCGGTCGGGGGACTACGAGCAGTACTTC.

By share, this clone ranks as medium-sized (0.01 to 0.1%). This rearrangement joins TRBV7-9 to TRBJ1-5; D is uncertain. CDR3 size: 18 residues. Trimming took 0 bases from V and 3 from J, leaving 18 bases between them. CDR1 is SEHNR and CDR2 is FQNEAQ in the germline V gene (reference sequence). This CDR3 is CASSLAPEGGYPNQPQHF. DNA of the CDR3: TGTGCCAGCAGCTTAGCCCCCGAGGGAGGGTATCCCAATCAGCCCCAGCATTTT.